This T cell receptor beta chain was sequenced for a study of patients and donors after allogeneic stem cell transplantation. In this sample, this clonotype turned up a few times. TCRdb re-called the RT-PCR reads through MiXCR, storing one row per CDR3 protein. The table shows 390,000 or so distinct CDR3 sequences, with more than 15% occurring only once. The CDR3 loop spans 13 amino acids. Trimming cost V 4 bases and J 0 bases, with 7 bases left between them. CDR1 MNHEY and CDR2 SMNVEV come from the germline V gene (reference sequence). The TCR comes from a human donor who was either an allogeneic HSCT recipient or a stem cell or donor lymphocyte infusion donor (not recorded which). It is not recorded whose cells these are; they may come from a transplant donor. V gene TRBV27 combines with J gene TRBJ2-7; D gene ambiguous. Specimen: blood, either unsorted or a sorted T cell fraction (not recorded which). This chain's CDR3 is CASSSTVSYEQYF. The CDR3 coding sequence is TGTGCCAGCAGTTCGACGGTCTCCTACGAGCAGTACTTC.